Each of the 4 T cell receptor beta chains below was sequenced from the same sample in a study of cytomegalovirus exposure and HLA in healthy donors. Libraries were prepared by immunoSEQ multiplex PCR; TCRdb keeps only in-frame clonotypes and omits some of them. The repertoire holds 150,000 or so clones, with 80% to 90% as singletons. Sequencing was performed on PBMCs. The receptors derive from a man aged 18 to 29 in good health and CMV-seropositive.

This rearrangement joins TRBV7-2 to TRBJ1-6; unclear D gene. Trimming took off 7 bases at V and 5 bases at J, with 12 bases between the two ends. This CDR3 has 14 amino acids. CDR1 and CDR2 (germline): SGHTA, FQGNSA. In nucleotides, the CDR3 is TGTGCCAGCACCCTTTCCTTTAATAATTCACCCCTCCACTTT. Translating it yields CASTLSFNNSPLHF.

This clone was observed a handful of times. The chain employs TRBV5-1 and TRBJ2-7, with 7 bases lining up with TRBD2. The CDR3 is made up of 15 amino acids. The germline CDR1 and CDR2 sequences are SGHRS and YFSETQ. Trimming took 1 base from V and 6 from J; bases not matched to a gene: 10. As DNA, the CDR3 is TGCGCCAGCAGCTTGACGGCGGGAGTTTACCTCGAGCAGTACTTC. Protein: CASSLTAGVYLEQYF. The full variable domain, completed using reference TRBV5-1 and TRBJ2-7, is KAGVTQTPRYLIKTRGQQVTLSCSPISGHRSVSWYQQTPGQGLQFLFEYFSETQRNKGNFPGRFSGRQFSNSRSEMNVSTLELGDSALYLCASSLTAGVYLEQYFGPGTRLTVT.

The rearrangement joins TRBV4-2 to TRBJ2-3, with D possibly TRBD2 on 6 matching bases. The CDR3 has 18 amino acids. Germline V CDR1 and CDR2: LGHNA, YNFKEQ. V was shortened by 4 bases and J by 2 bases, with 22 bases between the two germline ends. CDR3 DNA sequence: TGTGCCAGCAGCCTCGGTGGGGGGTGGAGGGGACTCACAGATACGCAGTATTTT. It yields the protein CASSLGGGWRGLTDTQYF.

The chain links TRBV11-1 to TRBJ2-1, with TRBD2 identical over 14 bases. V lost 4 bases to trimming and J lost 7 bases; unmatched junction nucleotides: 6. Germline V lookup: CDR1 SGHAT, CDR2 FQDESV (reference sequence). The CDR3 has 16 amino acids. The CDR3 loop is CASSSGLAGGFNEQFF. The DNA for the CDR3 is TGTGCCAGCAGCTCCGGACTAGCGGGAGGTTTTAATGAGCAGTTCTTC.